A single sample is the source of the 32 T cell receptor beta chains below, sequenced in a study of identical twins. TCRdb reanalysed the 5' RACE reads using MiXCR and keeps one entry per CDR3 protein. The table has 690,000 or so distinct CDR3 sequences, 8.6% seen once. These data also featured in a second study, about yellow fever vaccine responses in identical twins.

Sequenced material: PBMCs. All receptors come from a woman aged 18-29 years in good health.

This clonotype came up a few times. The CDR3 nucleotides read TGTGCCAGCAGCGTAGTGGCGGGGGGGACACATACGCAGTATTTT. Encoded protein: CASSVVAGGTHTQYF. V and J are TRBV9 and TRBJ2-3, with 9 bases identical to TRBD2. Germline-derived CDR1 and CDR2 are SGDLS and YYNGEE. J was trimmed by 7 bases and V by 0 bases; bases with no gene match: 6. The CDR3 totals 15 residues.

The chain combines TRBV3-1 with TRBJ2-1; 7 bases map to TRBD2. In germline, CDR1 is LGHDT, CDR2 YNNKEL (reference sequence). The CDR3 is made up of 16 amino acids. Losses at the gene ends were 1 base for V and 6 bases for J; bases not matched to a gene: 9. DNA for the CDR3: TGTGCCAGCAGCCAAGGTGTGGGAGGGCCGTTCAATGAGCAGTTCTTC. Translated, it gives CASSQGVGGPFNEQFF.

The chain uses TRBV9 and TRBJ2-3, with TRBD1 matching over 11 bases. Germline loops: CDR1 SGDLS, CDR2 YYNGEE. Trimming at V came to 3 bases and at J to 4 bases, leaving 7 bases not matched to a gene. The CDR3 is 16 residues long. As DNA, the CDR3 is TGTGCCAGCAGCGCTACGCCGGGACAGGGGGCAGATACGCAGTATTTT. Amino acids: CASSATPGQGADTQYF.

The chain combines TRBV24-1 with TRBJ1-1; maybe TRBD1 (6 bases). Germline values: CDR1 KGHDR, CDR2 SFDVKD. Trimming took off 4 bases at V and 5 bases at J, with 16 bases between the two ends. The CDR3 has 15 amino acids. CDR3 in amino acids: CATSDTTGRTTEAFF. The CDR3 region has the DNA TGTGCCACCAGTGACACGACAGGACGAACGACTGAAGCTTTCTTT.

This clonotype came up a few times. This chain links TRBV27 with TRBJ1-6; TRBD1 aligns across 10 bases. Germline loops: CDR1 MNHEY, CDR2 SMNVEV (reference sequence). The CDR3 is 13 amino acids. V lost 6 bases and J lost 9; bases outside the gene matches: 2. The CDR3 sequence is CASRTGGSSPLHF. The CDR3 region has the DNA TGTGCCAGCAGGACAGGGGGCAGTTCACCCCTCCACTTT.

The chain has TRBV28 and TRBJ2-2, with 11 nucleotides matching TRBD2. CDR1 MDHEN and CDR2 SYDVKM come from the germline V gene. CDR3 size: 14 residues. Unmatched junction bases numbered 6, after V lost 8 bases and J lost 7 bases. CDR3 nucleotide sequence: TGTGCCAGCCGGGCTAGCGGGAGGTTCGGGGAGCTGTTTTTT. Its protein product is CASRASGRFGELFF.

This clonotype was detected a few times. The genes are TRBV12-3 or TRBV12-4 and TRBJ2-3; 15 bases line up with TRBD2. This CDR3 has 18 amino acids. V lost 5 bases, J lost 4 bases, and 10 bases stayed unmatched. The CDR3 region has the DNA TGTGCCAGCAGTCCCGGGACTAGCGGGGGGTATCGGGCAGATACGCAGTATTTT. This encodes CASSPGTSGGYRADTQYF.

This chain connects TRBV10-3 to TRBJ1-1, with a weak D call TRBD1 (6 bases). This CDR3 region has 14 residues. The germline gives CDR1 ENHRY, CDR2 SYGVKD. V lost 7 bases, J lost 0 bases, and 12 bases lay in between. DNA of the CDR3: TGTGCCATCACCACTGGACAGTTGAACACTGAAGCTTTCTTT. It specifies CAITTGQLNTEAFF.

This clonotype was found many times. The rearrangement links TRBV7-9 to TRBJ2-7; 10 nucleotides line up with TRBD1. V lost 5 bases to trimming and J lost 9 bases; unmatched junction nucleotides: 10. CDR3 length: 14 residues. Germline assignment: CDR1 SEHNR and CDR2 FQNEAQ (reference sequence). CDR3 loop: CASSQGQGDVRQYF. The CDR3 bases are TGTGCCAGCAGCCAAGGACAGGGGGACGTTCGGCAGTACTTC.

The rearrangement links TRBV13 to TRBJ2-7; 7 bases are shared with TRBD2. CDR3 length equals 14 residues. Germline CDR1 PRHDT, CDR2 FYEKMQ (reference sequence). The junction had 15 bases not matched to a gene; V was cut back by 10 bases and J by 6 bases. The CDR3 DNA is TGTGCCACCTCAGCGGGACCAAAAACAGGCGAGCAGTACTTC. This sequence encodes CATSAGPKTGEQYF.

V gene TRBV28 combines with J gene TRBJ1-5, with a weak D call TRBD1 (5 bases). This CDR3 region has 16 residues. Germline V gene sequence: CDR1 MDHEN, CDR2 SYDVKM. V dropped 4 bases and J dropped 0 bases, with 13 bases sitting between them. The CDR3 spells CASSYIRAYSNQPQHF. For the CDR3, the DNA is TGTGCCAGCAGTTATATCAGGGCGTATAGCAATCAGCCCCAGCATTTT.

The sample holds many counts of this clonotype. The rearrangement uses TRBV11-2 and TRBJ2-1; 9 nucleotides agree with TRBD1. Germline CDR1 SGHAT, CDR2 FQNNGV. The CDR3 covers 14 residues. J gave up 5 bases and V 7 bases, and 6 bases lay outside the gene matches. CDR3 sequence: CASKIGQGNNEQFF. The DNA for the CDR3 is TGTGCCAGCAAGATTGGACAGGGGAACAATGAGCAGTTCTTC.

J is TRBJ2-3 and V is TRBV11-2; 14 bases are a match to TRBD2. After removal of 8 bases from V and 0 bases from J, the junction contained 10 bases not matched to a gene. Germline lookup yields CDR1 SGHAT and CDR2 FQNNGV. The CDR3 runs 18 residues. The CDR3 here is CASGLGLAGGLSTDTQYF. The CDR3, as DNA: TGTGCCAGCGGTCTAGGACTAGCGGGGGGCCTAAGCACAGATACGCAGTATTTT. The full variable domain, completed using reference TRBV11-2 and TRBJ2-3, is EAGVAQSPRYKIIEKRQSVAFWCNPISGHATLYWYQQILGQGPKLLIQFQNNGVVDDSQLPKDRFSAERLKGVDSTLKIQPAKLEDSAVYLCASGLGLAGGLSTDTQYFGPGTRLTVL.

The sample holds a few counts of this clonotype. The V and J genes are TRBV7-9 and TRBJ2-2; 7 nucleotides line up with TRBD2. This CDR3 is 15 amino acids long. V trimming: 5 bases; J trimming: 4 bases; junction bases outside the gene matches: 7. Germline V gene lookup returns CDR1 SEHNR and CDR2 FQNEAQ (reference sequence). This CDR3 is CASSPERGSTGELFF. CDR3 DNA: TGTGCCAGCAGCCCCGAGCGGGGAAGCACCGGGGAGCTGTTTTTT. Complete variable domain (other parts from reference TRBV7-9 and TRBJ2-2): DTGVSQNPRHKITKRGQNVTFRCDPISEHNRLYWYRQTLGQGPEFLTYFQNEAQLEKSRLLSDRFSAERPKGSFSTLEIQRTEQGDSAMYLCASSPERGSTGELFFGEGSRLTVL.

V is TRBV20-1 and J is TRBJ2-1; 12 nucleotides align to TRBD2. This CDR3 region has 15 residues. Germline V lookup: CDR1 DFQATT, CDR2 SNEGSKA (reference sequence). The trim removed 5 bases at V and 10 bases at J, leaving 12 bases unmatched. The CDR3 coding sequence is TGCAGTGCTCTCAATCGGACTAGCGGGACAAGAGAGCAGTTCTTC. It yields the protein CSALNRTSGTREQFF.

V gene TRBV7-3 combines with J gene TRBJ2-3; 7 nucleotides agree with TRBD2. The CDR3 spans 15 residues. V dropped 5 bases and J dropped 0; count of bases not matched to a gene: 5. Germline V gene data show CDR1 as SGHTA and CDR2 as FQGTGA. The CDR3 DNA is TGTGCCAGCAGCGTAGGGAGGGGTAGCACAGATACGCAGTATTTT. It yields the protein CASSVGRGSTDTQYF.

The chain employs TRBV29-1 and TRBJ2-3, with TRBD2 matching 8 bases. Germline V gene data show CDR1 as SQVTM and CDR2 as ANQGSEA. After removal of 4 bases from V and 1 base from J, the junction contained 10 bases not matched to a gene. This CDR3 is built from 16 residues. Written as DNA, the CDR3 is TGCAGCGTTGCAAGCTGGTCAGCGGGGGGCACAGATACGCAGTATTTT. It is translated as CSVASWSAGGTDTQYF.

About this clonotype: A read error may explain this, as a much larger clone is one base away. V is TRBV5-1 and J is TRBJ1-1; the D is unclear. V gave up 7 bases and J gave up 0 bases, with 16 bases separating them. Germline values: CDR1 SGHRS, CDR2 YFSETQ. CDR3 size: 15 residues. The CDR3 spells CASRSLGQMNTEAFF. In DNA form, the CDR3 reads TGCGCCAGCCGCTCCTTAGGTCAGATGAACACTGAAGCTTTCTTT. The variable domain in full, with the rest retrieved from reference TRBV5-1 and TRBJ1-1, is KAGVTQTPRYLIKTRGQQVTLSCSPISGHRSVSWYQQTPGQGLQFLFEYFSETQRNKGNFPGRFSGRQFSNSRSEMNVSTLELGDSALYLCASRSLGQMNTEAFFGQGTRLTVV.

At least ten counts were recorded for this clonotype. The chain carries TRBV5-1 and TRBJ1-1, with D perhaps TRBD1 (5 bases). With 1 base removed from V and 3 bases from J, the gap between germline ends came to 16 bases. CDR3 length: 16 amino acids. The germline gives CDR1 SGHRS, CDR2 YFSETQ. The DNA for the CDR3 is TGCGCCAGCAGCTTGTTACCAGGGAGGAGGGACACTGAAGCTTTCTTT. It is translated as CASSLLPGRRDTEAFF.

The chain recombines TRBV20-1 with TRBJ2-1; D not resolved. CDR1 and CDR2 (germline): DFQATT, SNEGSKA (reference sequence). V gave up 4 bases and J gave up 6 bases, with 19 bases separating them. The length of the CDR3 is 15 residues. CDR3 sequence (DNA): TGCAGTGCTACATTAACCTCCACAGTTCGCAATGAGCAGTTCTTC. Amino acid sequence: CSATLTSTVRNEQFF.

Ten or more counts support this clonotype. The CDR3 loop reads CASSKGSNQPQHF. The CDR3, as DNA: TGTGCCAGCAGTAAAGGGAGCAATCAGCCCCAGCATTTT. This chain links TRBV12-3 or TRBV12-4 with TRBJ1-5; D not certain. The V gene lost 5 bases and the J gene lost 1 base, with 6 bases spanning the gap. CDR3 length: 13 amino acids.

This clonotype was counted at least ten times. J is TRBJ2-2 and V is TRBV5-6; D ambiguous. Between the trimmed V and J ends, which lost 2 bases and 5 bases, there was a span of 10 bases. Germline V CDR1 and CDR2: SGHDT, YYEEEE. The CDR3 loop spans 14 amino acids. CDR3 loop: CASSFNRRTGELFF. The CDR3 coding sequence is TGTGCCAGCAGCTTTAATCGTCGGACCGGGGAGCTGTTTTTT.

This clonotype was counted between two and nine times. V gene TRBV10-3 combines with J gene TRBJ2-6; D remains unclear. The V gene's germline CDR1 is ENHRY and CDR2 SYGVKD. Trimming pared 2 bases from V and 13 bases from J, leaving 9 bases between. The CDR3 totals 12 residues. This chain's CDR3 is CAISEAQLVLTF. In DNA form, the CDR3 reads TGTGCCATCAGTGAGGCTCAGCTAGTCCTGACTTTC.

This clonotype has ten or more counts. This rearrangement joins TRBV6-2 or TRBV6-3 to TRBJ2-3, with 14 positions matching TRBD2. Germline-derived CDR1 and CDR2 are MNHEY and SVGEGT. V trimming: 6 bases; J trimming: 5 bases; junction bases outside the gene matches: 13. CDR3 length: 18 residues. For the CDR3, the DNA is TGTGCCAGCAGCCCTCCAGTCAGACTAGCGGGAGGGGAAGATACGCAGTATTTT. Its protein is CASSPPVRLAGGEDTQYF.

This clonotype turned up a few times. CDR3 loop: CSSSGVGNTEAFF. CDR3 sequence (DNA): TGCAGCAGCTCGGGAGTTGGGAACACTGAAGCTTTCTTT. The rearrangement links TRBV29-1 to TRBJ1-1; D call uncertain. The germline CDR1 and CDR2 sequences are SQVTM and ANQGSEA. The CDR3 has 13 residues. Trimming took off 8 bases at V and 1 base at J, with 14 bases between the two ends.

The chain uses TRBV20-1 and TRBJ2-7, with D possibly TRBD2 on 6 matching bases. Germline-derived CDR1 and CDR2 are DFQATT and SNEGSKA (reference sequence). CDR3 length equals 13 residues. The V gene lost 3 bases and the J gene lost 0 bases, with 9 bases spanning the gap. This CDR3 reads CSASGGFSYEQYF. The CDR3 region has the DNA TGCAGTGCTAGTGGGGGGTTCTCCTACGAGCAGTACTTC.

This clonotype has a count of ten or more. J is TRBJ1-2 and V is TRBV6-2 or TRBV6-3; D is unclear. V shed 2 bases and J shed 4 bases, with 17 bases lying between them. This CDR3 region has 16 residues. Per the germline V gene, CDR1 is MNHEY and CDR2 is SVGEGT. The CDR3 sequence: CASSYQDGPLTYGYTF. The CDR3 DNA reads TGTGCCAGCAGTTACCAGGACGGCCCTTTAACCTATGGCTACACCTTC.

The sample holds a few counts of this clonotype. The CDR3 sequence: CASSILTGSGANVLTF. CDR3 sequence (DNA): TGTGCCAGCAGCATCCTAACAGGGTCTGGGGCCAACGTCCTGACTTTC. V and J are TRBV7-3 and TRBJ2-6; weak D call: TRBD1 (6 bases). This CDR3 contains 16 residues. The germline CDR1 and CDR2 sequences are SGHTA and FQGTGA. Trimming took 5 bases from V and 1 from J, leaving 12 bases between them.

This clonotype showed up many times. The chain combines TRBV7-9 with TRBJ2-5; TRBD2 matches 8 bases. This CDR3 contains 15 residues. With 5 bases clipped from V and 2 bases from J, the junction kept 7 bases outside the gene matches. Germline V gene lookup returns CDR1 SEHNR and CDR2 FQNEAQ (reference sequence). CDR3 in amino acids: CASSLQSGGQETQYF. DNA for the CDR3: TGTGCCAGCAGCCTACAATCGGGGGGGCAAGAGACCCAGTACTTC.

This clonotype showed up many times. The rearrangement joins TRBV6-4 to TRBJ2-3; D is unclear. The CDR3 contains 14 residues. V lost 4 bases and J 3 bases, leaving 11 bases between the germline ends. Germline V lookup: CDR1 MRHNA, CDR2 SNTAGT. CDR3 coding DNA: TGTGCCAGCAGTGTCGCGCCCTGGACAGATACGCAGTATTTT. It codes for CASSVAPWTDTQYF.

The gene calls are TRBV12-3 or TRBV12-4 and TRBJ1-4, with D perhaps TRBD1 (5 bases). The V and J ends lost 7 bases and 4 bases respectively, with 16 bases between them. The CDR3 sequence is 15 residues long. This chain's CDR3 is CASTQRGYGNEKLFF. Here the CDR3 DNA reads TGTGCCAGCACTCAAAGGGGATATGGTAATGAAAAACTGTTTTTT.

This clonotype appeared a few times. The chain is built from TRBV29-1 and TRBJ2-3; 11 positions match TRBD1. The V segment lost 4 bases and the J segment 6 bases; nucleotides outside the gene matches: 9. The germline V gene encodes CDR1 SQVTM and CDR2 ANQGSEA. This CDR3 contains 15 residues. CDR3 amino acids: CSVATPGTGGDTQYF. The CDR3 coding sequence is TGCAGCGTTGCCACCCCAGGGACAGGGGGTGATACGCAGTATTTT.